Shown below are 2 T cell receptor beta chains from a single sample sequenced in a study of T-cell reconstitution after alpha-beta-depleted transplantation in children. Preparation of the TCRbeta library was carried out with unique molecular identifiers. TCRdb reprocessed the PCR reads via MiXCR and lists one record per CDR3 protein. Among hundreds of thousands of distinct CDR3 sequences listed, roughly 33% were seen once. The sequences come from PBMCs from the stem cell graft donor, collected from the stem cell graft. All receptors derive from a human donor who donated a stem cell graft to a child with aplastic anemia.

This clonotype was counted ten times or more. The chain is built from TRBV12-3 or TRBV12-4 and TRBJ1-5; 9 nucleotides line up with TRBD1. The CDR3 is 16 residues long. V was clipped by 6 bases and J by 6 bases; unmatched bases: 12. CDR3 sequence: CASRESGTGMGQPQHF. CDR3 nucleotides: TGTGCCAGCAGGGAATCCGGGACAGGGATGGGTCAGCCCCAGCATTTT.

The CDR3 loop is CSARGWTLQETQYF. Written as DNA, the CDR3 is TGCAGTGCTAGAGGTTGGACTCTCCAAGAGACCCAGTACTTC. The gene calls are TRBV20-1 and TRBJ2-5; TRBD2 might be the D (5 bases). Germline V gives CDR1 DFQATT, CDR2 SNEGSKA (reference sequence). V lost 1 base and J lost 1, with 10 bases in between. The CDR3 sequence is 14 residues long.